A selection of T cell receptor beta chains follows, all from one sample in a study of OX40 agonist ivuxolimab in advanced cancers. Here immunoSEQ multiplex PCR was the method, and the copy in TCRdb shows in-frame clones only, minus some. In the table there are 100,000 to 140,000 clones, approximately 90% of which are singletons. This material consisted of CD4+ or CD8+ T cells sorted from blood, taken in a trial of the OX40 agonist ivuxolimab. The receptors shown here come from an adult with an advanced solid tumor such as melanoma, head and neck, liver or kidney cancer. Both conserved end residues are part of each CDR3. The D gene is left open where the match is weak. The size entry is marked missing in some rows and otherwise reads once, few, many or a size class.

>TRBV15|14|TRBD1|.|TRBJ1-2
CATSRNRGDYGYTF
TGTGCCACCAGCAGGAACAGGGGTGACTATGGCTACACCTTC
>TRBV6-5|15|TRBD1|.|TRBJ1-2
CASSYGAGGGNGYTF
TGTGCCAGCAGTTACGGAGCAGGGGGAGGGAATGGCTACACCTTC
>TRBV5-1|15|.|.|TRBJ2-5
CASSLGVGSGETQYF
TGCGCCAGCAGCTTGGGGGTCGGAAGCGGGGAGACCCAGTACTTC
>TRBV6-1|17|.|.|TRBJ2-1
CASSEAGGTGRYNEQFF
TGTGCCAGCAGTGAAGCGGGGGGTACAGGCCGGTACAATGAGCAGTTCTTC
>TRBV9|16|.|.|TRBJ2-2
CASSVATQSNTGELFF
TGTGCCAGCAGCGTCGCTACCCAATCGAACACCGGGGAGCTGTTTTTT
>TRBV5-4|14|TRBD2|.|TRBJ2-3
CASSGEGGTDTQYF
TGTGCCAGCAGCGGGGAGGGAGGAACAGATACGCAGTATTTT
>TRBV6-5|15|.|.|TRBJ2-5
CASSKPGTGVGTQYF
TGTGCCAGCAGTAAACCCGGGACCGGGGTTGGGACCCAGTACTTC
>TRBV28|12|.|.|TRBJ1-1
CASSLIGTEAFF
TGTGCCAGCAGCCTTATAGGAACTGAAGCTTTCTTT
>TRBV7-6|14|TRBD1|.|TRBJ2-7
CASSLRQGSYEQYF
TGTGCCAGCAGCCTCAGACAGGGATCCTACGAGCAGTACTTC
>TRBV5-1|13|.|.|TRBJ2-7
CASSLPRDYEQYF
TGCGCCAGCAGTCTCCCCAGGGACTACGAGCAGTACTTC
>TRBV4-2|18|.|.|TRBJ2-7
CASSQDGRLVKGSYEQYF
TGTGCCAGCAGCCAAGATGGAAGGCTGGTAAAAGGGTCCTACGAGCAGTACTTC
>TRBV7-3|15|.|once|TRBJ2-3
CASSLGLSATDTQYF
TGTGCCAGCAGCTTAGGACTAAGCGCCACAGATACGCAGTATTTT
>TRBV9|13|.|.|TRBJ2-2
CASSVEGLGELFF
TGTGCCAGCAGCGTAGAAGGGCTCGGGGAGCTGTTTTTT
>TRBV4-2|14|.|.|TRBJ2-4
CASSPGAEENIQYF
TGTGCCAGCAGCCCGGGGGCGGAGGAGAACATTCAGTACTTC
>TRBV6-5|15|.|.|TRBJ1-1
CASSYSTGSGSEAFF
TGTGCCAGCAGTTACTCGACGGGCTCGGGGTCTGAAGCTTTCTTT
>TRBV28|15|.|.|TRBJ1-1
CASSLSAGGYTEAFF
TGTGCCAGCAGTTTGTCTGCAGGCGGTTACACTGAAGCTTTCTTT
>TRBV11-2|19|TRBD2|.|TRBJ2-7
CASSFFTMGLAGGFAEQYF
TGTGCCAGCAGCTTCTTTACAATGGGACTAGCGGGAGGGTTTGCCGAGCAGTACTTC